One and the same sample provided the 25 T cell receptor beta chains below, sequenced in a study of T cell responses to AZD1222 COVID-19 vaccine. Sequenced by immunoSEQ multiplex PCR; TCRdb stores in-frame clones only, minus some. The table records around 210,000 clones, roughly 94% of them present only once. The sample was peripheral blood, taken 28 days after the second dose of the MenACWY control vaccine. These receptors came from an adult who received the MenACWY meningococcal vaccine as a control.

The chain couples TRBV7-2 to TRBJ2-1; the match to TRBD2 covers 10 bases. Trimming cost V 5 bases and J 7 bases; bases outside gene matches: 8. CDR3 length equals 15 residues. The germline CDR1 and CDR2 sequences are SGHTA and FQGNSA. The CDR3 coding sequence is TGTGCCAGCAGCCCTACTAGCGGGGAAGGGAATGAGCAGTTCTTC. Amino acid sequence: CASSPTSGEGNEQFF. Complete variable domain (other parts from reference TRBV7-2 and TRBJ2-1): GAGVSQSPSNKVTEKGKDVELRCDPISGHTALYWYRQSLGQGLEFLIYFQGNSAPDKSGLPSDRFSAERTGGSVSTLTIQRTQQEDSAVYLCASSPTSGEGNEQFFGPGTRLTVL.

The V call is TRBV10-3, the J call TRBJ2-7; D is perhaps TRBD1 (6 bases). CDR3 length: 15 amino acids. V gave up 3 bases and J gave up 0 bases, with 12 bases separating them. The germline gives CDR1 ENHRY, CDR2 SYGVKD. In DNA form, the CDR3 reads TGTGCCATCAGTGACCTAACAGGGAGCTCCTACGAGCAGTACTTC. This encodes CAISDLTGSSYEQYF.

This clone appeared a single time. V gene TRBV5-1 combines with J gene TRBJ2-6; 8 bases match TRBD2. V shed 0 bases and J 3 bases; nucleotides not matched to a gene: 5. The CDR3 is made up of 17 amino acids. Germline lookup yields CDR1 SGHRS and CDR2 YFSETQ. CDR3 nucleotide sequence: TGCGCCAGCAGCTTGGCTGCGGGAGGTCGTGGGGCCAACGTCCTGACTTTC. Protein sequence: CASSLAAGGRGANVLTF.

The CDR3 reads CASLPPGRVSYNEQFF. Here the CDR3 DNA reads TGTGCCAGCCTCCCCCCCGGTCGAGTCTCCTACAATGAGCAGTTCTTC. The chain has TRBV27 and TRBJ2-1; D gene ambiguous. V dropped 8 bases and J dropped 0 bases, with 17 bases sitting between them. This CDR3 is built from 16 residues. Germline V gene lookup returns CDR1 MNHEY and CDR2 SMNVEV (reference sequence).

V is TRBV7-2 and J is TRBJ2-3; D gene ambiguous. In germline, CDR1 is SGHTA, CDR2 FQGNSA. The CDR3 covers 11 residues. Trimming cost V 6 bases and J 7 bases, with 8 bases left between them. The CDR3 protein is CASSSSNTQYF. The DNA of the CDR3 is TGTGCCAGCAGTAGTTCCAATACGCAGTATTTT.

The chain uses TRBV6-5 and TRBJ1-4; unclear D gene. The germline V gene has CDR1 MNHEY and CDR2 SVGAGI. This CDR3 is 13 amino acids long. V was pared by 7 bases and J by 4 bases, with 10 bases between. In nucleotides, the CDR3 is TGTGCCAGCATCGAGGGCCTTAATGAAAAACTGTTTTTT. It specifies CASIEGLNEKLFF.

The genes are TRBV3-1 (or the pseudogene TRBV3-2) and TRBJ1-2; TRBD1 matches 10 bases. Trimming removed 1 base from V and 7 bases from J; junction bases left unmatched: 0. Per germline, CDR1 LGHDT and CDR2 YNNKEL (reference sequence). The CDR3 length is 13 residues. The CDR3: CASSQGQGAGYTF. Written as DNA, the CDR3 is TGTGCCAGCAGCCAAGGACAGGGGGCTGGCTACACCTTC.

The CDR3 coding sequence is TGTGCCAGCAGCTTAACGACAGGGGCGGGTGGCTACACCTTC. Translation gives CASSLTTGAGGYTF. V gene TRBV7-3 combines with J gene TRBJ1-2; 8 bases match TRBD1. This CDR3 is built from 14 residues. Germline trimming cut 0 bases from V and 7 bases from J; bases unmatched to any gene: 4. Germline V lookup: CDR1 SGHTA, CDR2 FQGTGA.

The chain joins TRBV27 to TRBJ2-7; D unresolved. V was clipped by 6 bases and J by 2 bases, with 8 bases between them. Germline CDR1 MNHEY, CDR2 SMNVEV (reference sequence). The CDR3 loop spans 12 amino acids. The CDR3 region is CASRDGAYEQYF. The CDR3 coding sequence is TGTGCCAGCAGGGATGGGGCCTACGAGCAGTACTTC.

This rearrangement joins TRBV10-3 to TRBJ1-2; the match to TRBD1 covers 10 bases. The CDR3 extends over 13 amino acids. Germline-derived CDR1 and CDR2 are ENHRY and SYGVKD. Germline trimming cut 6 bases from V and 7 bases from J; bases unmatched to any gene: 5. As DNA, the CDR3 is TGTGCCATCAGGGACGACAGGGGGCTTGGCTACACCTTC. It yields the protein CAIRDDRGLGYTF.

This clone was seen at least ten times. The CDR3 spells CASSYGANSSPLHF. CDR3 bases: TGTGCCAGCAGTTACGGTGCGAATTCCTCACCCCTCCACTTT. The chain recombines TRBV6-5 with TRBJ1-6; D is undetermined. V was cut by 2 bases and J by 10 bases, with 12 bases left in between. The CDR3 length is 14 residues. CDR1 and CDR2 from the germline V gene are MNHEY and SVGAGI.

This rearrangement joins TRBV6-5 to TRBJ1-6; D not certain. Trimming removed 6 bases from V and 9 bases from J, with 15 bases in between. Germline V gene lookup returns CDR1 MNHEY and CDR2 SVGAGI. The CDR3 is 14 residues long. CDR3 nucleotides: TGTGCCAGCAGGGGCCCAACGGAGGTTTCACCCCTCCACTTT. Translated: CASRGPTEVSPLHF.

This chain uses TRBV28 with TRBJ1-1; D might be TRBD1 (5 bases). Trimming took 6 bases from V and 7 from J, leaving 6 bases between them. Germline CDR1 and CDR2: MDHEN and SYDVKM. This CDR3 is built from 10 residues. The CDR3 reads CASSDSEAFF. DNA of the CDR3: TGTGCCAGCAGCGACAGTGAAGCTTTCTTT.

Concerning this clone itself: The junction departs from germline at one end; a sequencing error may be responsible. The V gene is TRBV7-7, the J gene TRBJ2-7; tentative D call: TRBD1 (6 bases). The CDR3 is 13 amino acids. Germline lookup yields CDR1 SSHAT and CDR2 FNYEAQ (reference sequence). The CDR3 protein is CASSVGTSYEQYF. In nucleotides, the CDR3 is TGTGCTAGCAGCGTCGGGACATCGTACGAGCAGTACTTC.

V is TRBV30 and J is TRBJ1-3, with D unresolved. The CDR3 extends over 11 amino acids. The germline gives CDR1 GTSNPN, CDR2 SVGIG (reference sequence). V was cut by 4 bases and J by 3 bases, with 4 bases left in between. CDR3 DNA sequence: TGTGCCTGGATAGGTGGAAACACCATATATTTT. This gives the protein CAWIGGNTIYF.

This clone was picked up one time. The chain has TRBV5-4 and TRBJ2-1; D ambiguous. Trimming removed 5 bases at V and 0 bases at J, with 9 bases between. The CDR3 is made up of 14 amino acids. In germline, CDR1 is SGHNT, CDR2 YYREEE (reference sequence). The CDR3 region has the DNA TGTGCCAGCAGTCACTCGAGCTCCTACAATGAGCAGTTCTTC. As protein: CASSHSSSYNEQFF.

The chain recombines TRBV29-1 with TRBJ2-7; perhaps D is TRBD1 or TRBD2 (6 bases each). Germline V gene data show CDR1 as SQVTM and CDR2 as ANQGSEA. The CDR3 totals 11 residues. Trimming took 4 bases from V and 4 from J, leaving 8 bases between them. CDR3 amino acids: CSVGGAYEQYF. CDR3 DNA: TGCAGCGTTGGGGGGGCTTACGAGCAGTACTTC.

This clone has more than one count but fewer than ten. The chain uses TRBV5-1 and TRBJ2-1; D gene uncertain. V lost 0 bases to trimming and J lost 5 bases, with 9 bases between them. This CDR3 contains 14 residues. Germline V gene lookup returns CDR1 SGHRS and CDR2 YFSETQ. The CDR3 coding sequence is TGCGCCAGCAGCTTGGAGGGTTACAACAATGAGCAGTTCTTC. As protein: CASSLEGYNNEQFF.

V gene TRBV30 combines with J gene TRBJ2-3, with a weak D call TRBD2 (6 bases). The CDR3 has 15 amino acids. Trimming shortened V by 2 bases and J by 4 bases, and 16 bases separated the two germline ends. Germline V gene data show CDR1 as GTSNPN and CDR2 as SVGIG (reference sequence). In DNA, the CDR3 is TGTGCCTGGAGTTGGAATAGCGGAAAATCAGATACGCAGTATTTT. It is translated as CAWSWNSGKSDTQYF.

V gene TRBV5-6 combines with J gene TRBJ2-7; TRBD2 might be the D (6 bases). The V gene lost 3 bases and the J gene lost 0 bases, with 19 bases spanning the gap. Germline CDR1 and CDR2: SGHDT and YYEEEE. There are 17 residues in the CDR3. CDR3 sequence reads: CASSSQVNRGISYEQYF. The CDR3 DNA reads TGTGCCAGCAGCTCCCAGGTTAATCGCGGGATCTCCTACGAGCAGTACTTC.

The chain joins TRBV12-3 or TRBV12-4 to TRBJ1-2; 7 nucleotides line up with TRBD1. Losses at the gene ends were 6 bases for V and 10 bases for J; bases not matched to a gene: 5. This CDR3 comprises 11 residues. DNA of the CDR3: TGTGCCAGCAGCCTCCAGGGGGTCTACACCTTC. As protein: CASSLQGVYTF.

The chain combines TRBV5-4 with TRBJ2-3, with TRBD1 matching 7 bases. The CDR3 contains 16 residues. The V segment lost 0 bases and the J segment 3 bases; nucleotides outside the gene matches: 7. Germline CDR1 and CDR2: SGHNT and YYREEE (reference sequence). The CDR3 sequence: CASSLEGARVTDTQYF. The CDR3 nucleotides are TGTGCCAGCAGCTTGGAGGGGGCCAGGGTAACAGATACGCAGTATTTT.

This chain links TRBV5-4 with TRBJ2-5, with 10 bases aligning to TRBD2. The CDR3 covers 15 residues. V trimming: 3 bases; J trimming: 2 bases; junction bases outside the gene matches: 4. CDR1 SGHNT and CDR2 YYREEE come from the germline V gene (reference sequence). CDR3 sequence reads: CASSSATSGQETQYF. CDR3 bases: TGTGCCAGCAGCTCCGCGACTAGCGGGCAAGAGACCCAGTACTTC.

The rearrangement uses TRBV5-4 and TRBJ1-2; TRBD1 agrees at 7 bases. The CDR3 length is 14 residues. J lost 0 bases, V lost 5 bases, and 4 bases had no gene match. Germline V gene lookup returns CDR1 SGHNT and CDR2 YYREEE (reference sequence). The CDR3 protein is CASSRDSTNYGYTF. CDR3 bases: TGTGCCAGCAGTCGGGACAGCACTAACTATGGCTACACCTTC.

This clone was seen a single time. The V and J genes are TRBV7-9 and TRBJ1-4; a possible D gene is TRBD1 (5 bases). Deletions cut 5 bases from V and 8 bases from J, with 12 bases between. CDR1 and CDR2 (germline): SEHNR, FQNEAQ (reference sequence). The CDR3 extends over 13 amino acids. In nucleotides, the CDR3 is TGTGCCAGCAGCCCTGGACAAACAGAAAAACTGTTTTTT. Its protein is CASSPGQTEKLFF. Combining the CDR3 with reference TRBV7-9 and TRBJ1-4 gives the whole variable domain DTGVSQNPRHKITKRGQNVTFRCDPISEHNRLYWYRQTLGQGPEFLTYFQNEAQLEKSRLLSDRFSAERPKGSFSTLEIQRTEQGDSAMYLCASSPGQTEKLFFGSGTQLSVL.